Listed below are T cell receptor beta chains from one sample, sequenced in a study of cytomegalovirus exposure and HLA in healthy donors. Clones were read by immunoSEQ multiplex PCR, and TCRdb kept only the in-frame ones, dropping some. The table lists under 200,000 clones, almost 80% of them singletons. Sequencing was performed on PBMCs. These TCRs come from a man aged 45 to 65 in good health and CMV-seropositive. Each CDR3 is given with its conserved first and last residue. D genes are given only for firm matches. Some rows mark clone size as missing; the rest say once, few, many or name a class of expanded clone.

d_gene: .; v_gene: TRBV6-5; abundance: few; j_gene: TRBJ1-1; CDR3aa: CASSRRQVNTEAFF; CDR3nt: TGTGCCAGCAGCCGCCGACAGGTGAACACTGAAGCTTTCTTT
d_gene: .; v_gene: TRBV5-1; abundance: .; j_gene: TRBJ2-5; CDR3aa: CASRMTTGMQETQYF; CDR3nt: TGCGCCAGCAGAATGACAACAGGGATGCAAGAGACCCAGTACTTC
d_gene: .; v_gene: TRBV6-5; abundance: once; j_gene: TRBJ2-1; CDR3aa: CASSYLQGSSYNEQFF; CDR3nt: TGTGCCAGCAGTTACCTACAGGGTAGCTCCTACAATGAGCAGTTCTTC
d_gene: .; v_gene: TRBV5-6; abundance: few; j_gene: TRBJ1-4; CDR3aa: CASSETVDEKLFF; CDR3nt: TGTGCCAGCAGCGAGACAGTGGATGAAAAACTGTTTTTT
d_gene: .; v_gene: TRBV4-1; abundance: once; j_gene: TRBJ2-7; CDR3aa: CASSQAVGSAGAVYEQYF; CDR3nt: TGCGCCAGCAGCCAAGCGGTTGGGTCGGCAGGGGCGGTCTACGAGCAGTACTTC
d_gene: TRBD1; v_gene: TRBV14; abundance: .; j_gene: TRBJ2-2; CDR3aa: CASSRTGGFGELFF; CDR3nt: TGTGCCAGCAGCCGGACAGGGGGCTTCGGGGAGCTGTTTTTT
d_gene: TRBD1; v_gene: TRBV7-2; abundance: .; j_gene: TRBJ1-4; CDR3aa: CASSRASTGERWNEKLFF; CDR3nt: TGTGCCAGCAGCCGAGCTTCGACAGGGGAACGATGGAATGAAAAACTGTTTTTT
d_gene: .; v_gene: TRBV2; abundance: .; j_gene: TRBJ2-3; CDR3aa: CASSPPFTDTQYF; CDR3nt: TGTGCCAGCAGTCCCCCTTTCACAGATACGCAGTATTTT
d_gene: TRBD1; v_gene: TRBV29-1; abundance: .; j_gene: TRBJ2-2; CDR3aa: CSVQTGTVNTGELFF; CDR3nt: TGCAGCGTACAAACCGGGACAGTGAACACCGGGGAGCTGTTTTTT
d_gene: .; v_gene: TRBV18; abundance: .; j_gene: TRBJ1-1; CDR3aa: CASSPPRGKNTEAFF; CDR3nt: TGTGCCAGCTCACCCCCGAGAGGGAAAAACACTGAAGCTTTCTTT
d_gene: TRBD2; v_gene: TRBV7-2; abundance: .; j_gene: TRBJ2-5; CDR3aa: CASSSTSGGAGETQYF; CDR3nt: TGTGCCAGCAGCTCGACTAGCGGGGGGGCGGGAGAGACCCAGTACTTC
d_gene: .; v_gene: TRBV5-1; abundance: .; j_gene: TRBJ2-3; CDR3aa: CASSILGTDTQYF; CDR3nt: TGCGCCAGCAGCATCCTAGGCACAGATACGCAGTATTTT
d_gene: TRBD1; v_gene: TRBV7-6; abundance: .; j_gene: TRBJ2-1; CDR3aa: CASSLWVGQDNEQFF; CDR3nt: TGTGCCAGCAGCTTATGGGTTGGACAGGACAATGAGCAGTTCTTC
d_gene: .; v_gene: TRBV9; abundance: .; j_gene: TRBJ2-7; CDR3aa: CASSVDTESSYEQYF; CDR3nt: TGTGCCAGCAGCGTCGACACCGAGAGCTCCTACGAGCAGTACTTC
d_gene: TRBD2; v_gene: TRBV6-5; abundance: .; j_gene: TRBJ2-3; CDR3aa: CASSFQRGGPDTQYF; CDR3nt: TGTGCCAGCAGTTTCCAGCGGGGGGGCCCAGATACGCAGTATTTT
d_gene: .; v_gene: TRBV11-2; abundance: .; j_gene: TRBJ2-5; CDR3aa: CASSTNLAAQETQYF; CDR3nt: TGTGCCAGCAGCACCAACTTAGCGGCACAAGAGACCCAGTACTTC
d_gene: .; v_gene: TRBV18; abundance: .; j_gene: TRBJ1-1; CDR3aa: CASSPRGGPFEAFF; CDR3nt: TGTGCCAGCTCACCAAGGGGAGGGCCGTTTGAAGCTTTCTTT
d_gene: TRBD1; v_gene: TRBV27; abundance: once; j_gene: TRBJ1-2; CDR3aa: CASSWGQGGYGYTF; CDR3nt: TGTGCCAGCAGTTGGGGACAGGGGGGCTATGGCTACACCTTC
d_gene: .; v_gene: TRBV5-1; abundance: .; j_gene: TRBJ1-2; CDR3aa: CASSLGRVNYGYTF; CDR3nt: TGCGCCAGCAGCTTGGGGAGGGTTAACTATGGCTACACCTTC
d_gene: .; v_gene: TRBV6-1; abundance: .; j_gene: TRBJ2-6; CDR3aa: CASSGGPGNGANVLTF; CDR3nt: TGTGCCAGCAGTGGAGGGCCGGGAAATGGGGCCAACGTCCTGACTTTC
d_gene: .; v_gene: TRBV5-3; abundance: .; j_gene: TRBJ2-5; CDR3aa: CARSPFPGTRPLETQYF; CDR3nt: TGTGCCAGAAGCCCCTTCCCCGGGACTCGTCCGTTAGAGACCCAGTACTTC
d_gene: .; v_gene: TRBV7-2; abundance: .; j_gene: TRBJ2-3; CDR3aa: CASSPAGRKTDTQYF; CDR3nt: TGTGCCAGCAGCCCTGCAGGCCGTAAAACAGATACGCAGTATTTT
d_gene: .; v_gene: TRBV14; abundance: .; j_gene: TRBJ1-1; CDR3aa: CASSRVPGLGTEAFF; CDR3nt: TGTGCCAGCAGCCGAGTACCGGGACTGGGCACTGAAGCTTTCTTT
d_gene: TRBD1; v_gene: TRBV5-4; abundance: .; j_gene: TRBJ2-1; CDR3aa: CASSSFDRGIGEPYNEQFF; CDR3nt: TGTGCCAGCAGCTCGTTTGACAGGGGAATTGGTGAGCCCTACAATGAGCAGTTCTTC
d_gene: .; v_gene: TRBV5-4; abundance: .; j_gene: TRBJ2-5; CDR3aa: CASSAANRGGGETQYF; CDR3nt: TGTGCCAGCAGCGCCGCAAACAGGGGAGGTGGAGAGACCCAGTACTTC
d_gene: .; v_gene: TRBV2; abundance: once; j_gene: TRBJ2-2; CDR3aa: CASREFPAGELFF; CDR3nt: TGTGCCAGCAGGGAATTCCCCGCCGGGGAGCTGTTTTTT
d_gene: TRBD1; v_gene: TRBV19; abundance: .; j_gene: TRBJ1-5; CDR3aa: CASSMPGQVGNQPQHF; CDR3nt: TGTGCCAGTAGTATGCCCGGACAGGTTGGCAATCAGCCCCAGCATTTT
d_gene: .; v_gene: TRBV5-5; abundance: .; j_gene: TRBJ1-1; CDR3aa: CASSRYGAEAFF; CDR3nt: TGTGCCAGCAGCCGTTACGGGGCTGAAGCTTTCTTT
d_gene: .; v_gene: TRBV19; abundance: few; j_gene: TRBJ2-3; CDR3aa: CASMGLRTDTQYF; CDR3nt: TGTGCCAGTATGGGACTTCGCACAGATACGCAGTATTTT
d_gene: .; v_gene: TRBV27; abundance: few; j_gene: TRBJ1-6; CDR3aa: CASSFNQGPYNSPLHF; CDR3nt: TGTGCCAGCAGTTTTAATCAGGGTCCCTATAATTCACCCCTCCACTTT
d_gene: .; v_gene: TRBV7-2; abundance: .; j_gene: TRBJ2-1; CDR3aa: CASRFPGDNEQFF; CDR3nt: TGTGCCAGCAGATTCCCGGGGGACAATGAGCAGTTCTTC
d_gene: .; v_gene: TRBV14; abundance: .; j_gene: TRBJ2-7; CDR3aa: CASSISFPYEQYF; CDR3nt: TGTGCCAGCAGTATCAGTTTTCCCTACGAGCAGTACTTC
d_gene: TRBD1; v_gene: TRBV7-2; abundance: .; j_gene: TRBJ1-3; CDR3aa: CASSLYSAGGAGNTIYF; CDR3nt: TGTGCCAGCAGCTTATATTCGGCAGGGGGCGCGGGAAACACCATATATTTT
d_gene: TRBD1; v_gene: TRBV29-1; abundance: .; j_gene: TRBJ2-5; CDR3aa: CSSSDRGWKETQYF; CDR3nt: TGCAGCTCCTCGGACAGGGGGTGGAAAGAGACCCAGTACTTC
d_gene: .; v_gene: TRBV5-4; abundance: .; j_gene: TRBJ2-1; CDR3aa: CASSLRAGLDNEQFF; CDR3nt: TGTGCCAGCAGCTTGAGGGCAGGGTTGGACAATGAGCAGTTCTTC
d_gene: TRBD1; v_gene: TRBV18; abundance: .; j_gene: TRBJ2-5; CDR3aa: CASSSWTGPQETQYF; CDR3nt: TGTGCCAGCTCATCTTGGACAGGTCCTCAAGAGACCCAGTACTTC
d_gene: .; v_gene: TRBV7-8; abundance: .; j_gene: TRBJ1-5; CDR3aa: CASSLSSPIGTDQPQHF; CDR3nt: TGTGCCAGCAGCTTGTCCAGCCCTATTGGTACAGATCAGCCCCAGCATTTT
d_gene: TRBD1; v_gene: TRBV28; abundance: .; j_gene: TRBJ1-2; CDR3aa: CASSPQDRTGGYTF; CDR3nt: TGTGCCAGCAGCCCTCAGGACAGGACAGGGGGCTACACCTTC
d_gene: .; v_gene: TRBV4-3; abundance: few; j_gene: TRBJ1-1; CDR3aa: CASSPTGQNTEAFF; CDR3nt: TGCGCCAGCAGCCCCACGGGACAGAACACTGAAGCTTTCTTT
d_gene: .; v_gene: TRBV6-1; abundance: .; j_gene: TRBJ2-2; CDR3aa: CASSVSGNTGELFF; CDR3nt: TGTGCCAGCAGTGTTTCCGGGAACACCGGGGAGCTGTTTTTT
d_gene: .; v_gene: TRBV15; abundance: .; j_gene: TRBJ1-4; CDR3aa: CATSRGRQGTEKLFF; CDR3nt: TGTGCCACCAGCAGAGGTCGGCAGGGAACTGAAAAACTGTTTTTT
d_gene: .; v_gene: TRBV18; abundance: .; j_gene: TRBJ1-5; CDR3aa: CASSPPGPGDMSNQPQHF; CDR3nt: TGTGCCAGCTCACCACCGGGCCCAGGGGATATGAGCAATCAGCCCCAGCATTTT
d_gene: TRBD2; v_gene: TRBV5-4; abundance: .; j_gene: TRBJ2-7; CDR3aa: CASSVTSGGWYEQYF; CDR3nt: TGTGCCAGCAGCGTTACTAGCGGGGGGTGGTACGAGCAGTACTTC
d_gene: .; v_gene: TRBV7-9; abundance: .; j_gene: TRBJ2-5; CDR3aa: CASSLGANLKETQYF; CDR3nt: TGTGCCAGCAGCTTGGGCGCGAATTTAAAAGAGACCCAGTACTTC
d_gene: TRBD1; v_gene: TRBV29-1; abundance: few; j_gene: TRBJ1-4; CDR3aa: CSATGTGGTNEKLFF; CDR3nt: TGCAGCGCCACCGGGACAGGGGGCACTAATGAAAAACTGTTTTTT